This is a list of T cell receptor beta chains from one sample in a study of blood T cell repertoires in COVID-19. Repertoires were generated with immunoSEQ multiplex PCR, while TCRdb's copy carries only in-frame clones and drops some. Of several thousand clones listed, around 73% are singletons. The sample was peripheral blood. These receptors were obtained from a human donor in a cohort sampled during active COVID-19. CDR3s include the opening cysteine and the closing phenylalanine or tryptophan. D genes are given only for firm matches. Where a row states a size, it is once, few, many or the class of an expanded clone; other rows omit it.

V: TRBV7-2; size: NA; D: NA; J: TRBJ1-1; length: 16; DNA: TGTGCCAGCAGCTTAGGGGCCTCCAGGGCCTGGACTGAAGCTTTCTTT; CDR3: CASSLGASRAWTEAFF
V: TRBV27; size: NA; D: NA; J: TRBJ1-3; length: 17; DNA: TGTGCCAGCAGTTTCCCCGCGGGAGAGCGCGGAGGAAACACCATATATTTT; CDR3: CASSFPAGERGGNTIYF
V: TRBV7-6; size: NA; D: TRBD1; J: TRBJ1-4; length: 15; DNA: TGTGCCAGCAGCTTAGGTGGTCCAGGGGGTGAAAAACTGTTTTTT; CDR3: CASSLGGPGGEKLFF
V: TRBV7-2; size: NA; D: TRBD1; J: TRBJ2-4; length: 13; DNA: TGTGCCAGCAGCTCCGGGACAGGGACCATTCAGTACTTC; CDR3: CASSSGTGTIQYF
V: TRBV6-5; size: NA; D: NA; J: TRBJ1-1; length: 14; DNA: TGTGCCAGCAGAATTTCCAGGGTGAAGACTGAAGCTTTCTTT; CDR3: CASRISRVKTEAFF
V: TRBV28; size: NA; D: TRBD1; J: TRBJ1-4; length: 15; DNA: TGTGCCAGCACTAGGGCAGGGGGCACTAATGAAAAACTGTTTTTT; CDR3: CASTRAGGTNEKLFF
V: TRBV9; size: few; D: NA; J: TRBJ2-5; length: 11; DNA: TGTGCCAGCAGCCTCGGGGAGACCCAGTACTTC; CDR3: CASSLGETQYF
V: TRBV14; size: NA; D: TRBD2; J: TRBJ2-7; length: 13; DNA: TGTGCCAGCAGCAGACGCGGGGGGTTCGAGCAGTACTTC; CDR3: CASSRRGGFEQYF
V: TRBV6-5; size: few; D: NA; J: TRBJ2-1; length: 12; DNA: TGTGCCAGCACAGGGTACTACAATGAGCAGTTCTTC; CDR3: CASTGYYNEQFF
V: TRBV6-2/TRBV6-3; size: NA; D: TRBD1; J: TRBJ1-6; length: 16; DNA: TGTGCCAGCAGTTACTCAAGGGACAGGGGGAATTCACCCCTCCACTTT; CDR3: CASSYSRDRGNSPLHF
V: TRBV5-6; size: once; D: TRBD1; J: TRBJ2-7; length: 16; DNA: TGTGCCAGCAGCTTGTGGTTTGGGGACAGGGCGTACGAGCAGTACTTC; CDR3: CASSLWFGDRAYEQYF
V: TRBV18; size: NA; D: TRBD1; J: TRBJ1-2; length: 15; DNA: TGTGCCAGCTCCTTTCCCGGACAGGCTAACTATGGCTACACCTTC; CDR3: CASSFPGQANYGYTF
V: TRBV6-1; size: NA; D: NA; J: TRBJ2-7; length: 15; DNA: TGTGCCAGCAGTGATAAGGGGGTCGTCTCCTACGAGCAGTACTTC; CDR3: CASSDKGVVSYEQYF
V: TRBV19; size: NA; D: NA; J: TRBJ1-1; length: 13; DNA: TGTGCCAGTAGGCATGCGGGTTATCTTGAAGCTTTCTTT; CDR3: CASRHAGYLEAFF
V: TRBV6-6; size: once; D: NA; J: TRBJ1-5; length: 12; DNA: TGTGCCAGCAGACTAACGAGGCAGCCCCAGCATTTT; CDR3: CASRLTRQPQHF
V: TRBV7-8; size: NA; D: TRBD1; J: TRBJ2-1; length: 15; DNA: TGTGCCAGCAGTTTGGGACAGGGGGCTTTAAATGAGCAGTTCTTC; CDR3: CASSLGQGALNEQFF
V: TRBV5-1; size: NA; D: NA; J: TRBJ1-5; length: 15; DNA: TGCGCCAGCAGCCCAGGTTCGTTGGGCAATCAGCCCCAGCATTTT; CDR3: CASSPGSLGNQPQHF
V: TRBV27; size: NA; D: NA; J: TRBJ2-5; length: 13; DNA: TGTGCCAGCAGGGGACACGTCCAAGAGACCCAGTACTTC; CDR3: CASRGHVQETQYF
V: TRBV4-2; size: once; D: TRBD1; J: TRBJ1-4; length: 17; DNA: TGTGCCAGCAGCCAGGAGGGGAACGCAGGGGGCCAGGAAAAACTGTTTTTT; CDR3: CASSQEGNAGGQEKLFF
V: TRBV6-4; size: NA; D: NA; J: TRBJ2-1; length: 15; DNA: TGTGCCAGCAGTCTTATGGCGGGGGCCAACAGTGAGCAGTTCTTC; CDR3: CASSLMAGANSEQFF
V: TRBV19; size: NA; D: NA; J: TRBJ1-1; length: 13; DNA: TGTGCCAGTAGTACCGGTGGCGGCACTGAAGCTTTCTTT; CDR3: CASSTGGGTEAFF
V: TRBV19; size: NA; D: NA; J: TRBJ2-7; length: 13; DNA: TGTGCCAGTTCATACCCGAGCTCCTACGAGCAGTACTTC; CDR3: CASSYPSSYEQYF
V: TRBV29-1; size: NA; D: TRBD1; J: TRBJ1-2; length: 13; DNA: TGCAGCGTGAACAGGGGGCGGGCTAATGGCTACACCTTC; CDR3: CSVNRGRANGYTF
V: TRBV19; size: once; D: NA; J: TRBJ1-5; length: 12; DNA: TGTGCCAGTAGTGTTCCCGGGACACCCGGGCATTTT; CDR3: CASSVPGTPGHF
V: TRBV27; size: NA; D: NA; J: TRBJ2-6; length: 15; DNA: TGTGCCAGCAGTTCTCAGTCCTCTGGGGCCAACGTCCTGACTTTC; CDR3: CASSSQSSGANVLTF
V: TRBV5-8; size: few; D: TRBD2; J: TRBJ2-7; length: 15; DNA: TGTGCCAGCAGCTTGCGTACCGGGAGGTCGGACGAGCAGTACTTC; CDR3: CASSLRTGRSDEQYF
V: TRBV11-2; size: NA; D: NA; J: TRBJ2-7; length: 14; DNA: TGTGCCAGCAGCTTACGCAGGGGGGTGATGGAGCAGTACTTC; CDR3: CASSLRRGVMEQYF
V: TRBV2; size: NA; D: TRBD2; J: TRBJ2-3; length: 13; DNA: TGTGCCAGGCTAGCGGGGGGGCAGGTTTCGCAGTATTTT; CDR3: CARLAGGQVSQYF
V: TRBV5-6; size: NA; D: NA; J: TRBJ1-1; length: 12; DNA: TGTGCCAGCAGCTTGCGAGGTAATGAAGCTTTCTTT; CDR3: CASSLRGNEAFF
V: TRBV6-5; size: NA; D: NA; J: TRBJ1-1; length: 16; DNA: TGTGCCAGCAGTTCAAAGCCCGGTGGAGGGAGCACTGAAGCTTTCTTT; CDR3: CASSSKPGGGSTEAFF
V: TRBV5-6; size: NA; D: TRBD1; J: TRBJ2-7; length: 14; DNA: TGTGCCAGCAGCTTCACAGGGGTGGGCTACGAGCAGTACTTC; CDR3: CASSFTGVGYEQYF
V: TRBV7-8; size: NA; D: NA; J: TRBJ1-5; length: 16; DNA: TGTGCCAGCAGCTTTACAAGGAGAAATAGCAATCAGCCCCAGCATTTT; CDR3: CASSFTRRNSNQPQHF
V: TRBV10-3; size: NA; D: TRBD1; J: TRBJ1-2; length: 15; DNA: TGTGCCATCAGTGAGTCGAACAGGGGTAACTATGGCTACACCTTC; CDR3: CAISESNRGNYGYTF